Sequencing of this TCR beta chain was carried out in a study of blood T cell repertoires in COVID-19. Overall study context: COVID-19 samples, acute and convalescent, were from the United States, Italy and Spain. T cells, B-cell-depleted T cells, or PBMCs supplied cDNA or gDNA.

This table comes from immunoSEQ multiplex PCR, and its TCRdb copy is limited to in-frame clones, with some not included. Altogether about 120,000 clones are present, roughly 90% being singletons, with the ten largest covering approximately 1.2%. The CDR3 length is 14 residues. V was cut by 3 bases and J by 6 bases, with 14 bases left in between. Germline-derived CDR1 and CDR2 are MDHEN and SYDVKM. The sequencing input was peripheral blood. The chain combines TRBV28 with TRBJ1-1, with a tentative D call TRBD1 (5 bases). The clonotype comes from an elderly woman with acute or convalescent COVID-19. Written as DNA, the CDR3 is TGTGCCAGCAGTTTGATGGGGCGAATGGCTGAAGCTTTCTTT. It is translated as CASSLMGRMAEAFF.